Following are 11 T cell receptor beta chains from one sample sequenced in a study of cytomegalovirus exposure and HLA in healthy donors (dated by TCRdb to about 2017). The method behind the library was the immunoSEQ multiplex PCR assay. TCRdb carries this immuneACCESS record with in-frame sequences only. Its versions omit some clonotypes, under half of them owing to an unresolved V gene in the studies checked, with the rest unexplained. Across this sample there are 50,000 to 70,000 clones, with 85% to 95% seen only once. The ten top clones hold roughly 6% of the sample. Source material: PBMCs. These receptor sequences come from a woman aged 18-35 years in good health and CMV-seropositive.

The chain joins TRBV19 to TRBJ2-1; D remains ambiguous. Germline CDR1 and CDR2: LNHDA and SQIVND (reference sequence). The CDR3 sequence is 12 residues long. The V and J ends lost 3 bases and 8 bases respectively, with 8 bases between them. CDR3 bases: TGTGCCAGTAGTATCCAAACAGATGAGCAGTTCTTC. Encoded protein: CASSIQTDEQFF.

This clone was recorded a few times. The rearrangement links TRBV7-6 to TRBJ2-7; 7 positions match TRBD1. CDR3 length: 15 residues. Germline values: CDR1 SGHVS, CDR2 FNYEAQ. The V and J ends lost 5 bases and 9 bases, in that order; junction bases with no gene match: 16. The CDR3 DNA reads TGTGCCAGCAGCATACACTTGGGACAGTCCGCCCGGCAGTACTTC. As protein: CASSIHLGQSARQYF.

V gene TRBV30 combines with J gene TRBJ2-5; TRBD2 aligns across 13 bases. The CDR3 sequence is 14 residues long. CDR1 is GTSNPN and CDR2 is SVGIG in the germline V gene (reference sequence). V shed 3 bases and J 2 bases; nucleotides not matched to a gene: 0. The CDR3 protein is CAWRLAGGQETQYF. For the CDR3, the DNA is TGTGCCTGGAGACTAGCGGGGGGGCAAGAGACCCAGTACTTC.

The CDR3 loop is CASSPGGREQYF. The CDR3 nucleotides are TGTGCCAGCAGCCCCGGGGGGCGGGAGCAGTACTTC. The V and J genes are TRBV27 and TRBJ2-7, with a weak D call TRBD2 (7 bases). The germline V and J ends were trimmed by 6 bases and 7 bases, with 13 bases remaining between them. This CDR3 has 12 amino acids. Germline CDR1 reads MNHEY; CDR2 reads SMNVEV (reference sequence).

V gene TRBV7-4 combines with J gene TRBJ2-1, with D uncertain. Between the trimmed V and J ends, which lost 5 bases and 9 bases, there was a span of 11 bases. Looked up from germline, CDR1 is SGHVT and CDR2 is SQSDAQ. There are 12 residues in the CDR3. As DNA, the CDR3 is TGTGCCAGCAGCCCTCGAGGCTGTGAGCAGTTCTTC. Amino acid sequence: CASSPRGCEQFF.

The gene calls are TRBV9 and TRBJ2-1; D not resolved. The CDR3 sequence is 16 residues long. Germline CDR1 is SGDLS and CDR2 is YYNGEE. V dropped 0 bases and J dropped 2 bases, with 12 bases sitting between them. CDR3 loop: CASSVDGLSPYNEQFF. The CDR3, as DNA: TGTGCCAGCAGCGTAGACGGGTTGAGCCCCTACAATGAGCAGTTCTTC.

This sequence joins TRBV10-3 and TRBJ1-1, with D tentatively TRBD1 (6 bases). The CDR3 extends over 15 amino acids. The germline gives CDR1 ENHRY, CDR2 SYGVKD. The V end lost 3 bases, the J end lost 5 bases, and 16 bases lay between the germline ends. In DNA, the CDR3 is TGTGCCATCAGTGACAGGCAGGGGTGGGGAACTGAAGCTTTCTTT. This sequence encodes CAISDRQGWGTEAFF.

This chain links TRBV4-1 with TRBJ2-5; the match to TRBD1 covers 7 bases. The CDR3 covers 15 residues. The trim removed 1 base at V and 5 bases at J, leaving 7 bases unmatched. CDR1 and CDR2 from the germline V gene are MGHRA and YSYEKL. As DNA, the CDR3 is TGCGCCAGCAGCCAAGGACAGGGACCCCTCGAGACCCAGTACTTC. Translating it yields CASSQGQGPLETQYF.

The chain employs TRBV7-2 and TRBJ2-6; perhaps TRBD2 as D (5 bases). The germline V and J ends were trimmed by 6 bases and 3 bases, with 6 bases remaining between them. There are 13 residues in the CDR3. Per the germline V gene, CDR1 is SGHTA and CDR2 is FQGNSA. The CDR3 DNA sequence: TGTGCCAGCAGGGGAGTTGGGGCCAACGTCCTGACTTTC. Translating gives CASRGVGANVLTF.

The chain uses TRBV28 and TRBJ2-5, with TRBD2 identical over 8 bases. V shed 5 bases, J shed 2 bases, and the junction held 10 bases outside the gene matches. The germline V gene has CDR1 MDHEN and CDR2 SYDVKM. There are 16 residues in the CDR3. CDR3 residues: CASSPPVLAGQETQYF. The CDR3, as DNA: TGTGCCAGCAGTCCCCCTGTGCTAGCGGGTCAAGAGACCCAGTACTTC.

The chain couples TRBV11-2 to TRBJ2-3; tentative D call: TRBD2 (6 bases). The CDR3 loop spans 14 amino acids. The V gene's germline CDR1 is SGHAT and CDR2 FQNNGV. V was clipped by 5 bases and J by 0 bases, with 9 bases between them. The CDR3 region has the DNA TGTGCCAGCAGCCCGGGACTTAGCACAGATACGCAGTATTTT. Its protein is CASSPGLSTDTQYF.